Sequencing of this TCR beta chain was carried out in a study of T cells after yellow fever vaccination. Broader study findings: Most primary-vaccination clones recurred post-booster (nearly 98% CD4, around 86% CD8).

This clonotype was found a few times. No antigen is known for it. V dropped 3 bases and J dropped 0 bases, with 15 bases sitting between them. CDR1 MNHEY and CDR2 SVGAGI come from the germline V gene. This CDR3 region has 17 residues. Via MiXCR, TCRdb re-called the 5' RACE reads, giving one row per CDR3 protein. The sample lists 300,000 to 350,000 distinct CDR3 sequences, approximately 4.2% occurring once. Sample: PBMCs, taken 5 days after the yellow fever booster vaccination. This clonotype was obtained from a man aged 18 to 30 who received the YFV17D yellow fever vaccine. The chain combines TRBV6-5 with TRBJ2-1; D gene uncertain. The CDR3 coding sequence is TGTGCCAGCAGTTATTCCCCGCCACTCAGCTCCTACAATGAGCAGTTCTTC. This codes for CASSYSPPLSSYNEQFF.